A selection of T cell receptor beta chains follows, all from one sample in a study of blood T cells in healthy people across ages. One entry per CDR3 protein results from TCRdb running MiXCR on the 5' RACE reads. The sample shows roughly 1,500,000 distinct CDR3 sequences, about 31% of them seen only once. The sequencing input was blood. These receptors came from a woman between 25 and 40 years old in good health. CDR3s include the opening cysteine and the closing phenylalanine or tryptophan. Fields, in order: V gene, CDR3 protein.

TRBV6-6	CASSYSRVINQPQHF
TRBV4-1	CASRGRTMNTEAFF
TRBV5-6	CASSFRGVNQPQHF
TRBV2	CASSVGTVPRGQETQYF
TRBV7-8	CASSLALSVAEETQYF
TRBV7-9	CASSSQLSGTTGNNSPLHF
TRBV6-2/TRBV6-3	CASRPRTGGAYEQYF
TRBV20-1	CSARDRRANEKLFF
TRBV9	CASSSNVAGGIYNEQFF
TRBV4-1	CASSQEQTGGREQFF
TRBV5-1	CASSPAAARGNEQFF
TRBV27	CASSWTPIDHEQYF
TRBV7-6	CASSPGQNRWEGYTF
TRBV6-6	CASSYTLAGLEAQYF
TRBV10-3	CAITSGAGGDDEQYF
TRBV7-2	CASSFAGGHTEAFF
TRBV5-1	CASSLRQGKEKLFF
TRBV7-3	CASSLHGTPNEKLFF
TRBV12-3/TRBV12-4	CASSPDGSNQPQHF
TRBV30	CAWSAHFTYEQYF
TRBV5-1	CASSLGETYNEQFF
TRBV28	CATFSRRQVYEQYF
TRBV6-2/TRBV6-3	CASSMRGGVNTEAFF
TRBV9	CASSVRDRDTGELFF
TRBV19	CASSIDARATITGELFF
TRBV20-1	CSAIWGGSYNEQFF
TRBV7-2	CASSLDGIGSTEAFF
TRBV6-2/TRBV6-3	CASKGGRVTYEQYF
TRBV7-9	CASSPIGGTLKYF